This TCR beta chain stems from a study of patients and donors after allogeneic stem cell transplantation. V lost 7 bases, J lost 1 base, and 6 bases stayed unmatched. This CDR3 spans 14 amino acids. Via MiXCR, TCRdb re-called the RT-PCR reads, giving one row per CDR3 protein. The data contain approximately 200,000 distinct CDR3 sequences, over 30% of them singletons. The chain has TRBV12-3 or TRBV12-4 and TRBJ1-1, with 7 bases fitting TRBD1. The origin of this receptor is a human donor who was either an allogeneic HSCT recipient or a stem cell or donor lymphocyte infusion donor (not recorded which). It is not recorded whose cells these are; they may come from a transplant donor. Sequenced input: blood, either unsorted or a sorted T cell fraction (not recorded which). The CDR3 loop reads CASNVQGWNTEAFF. CDR3 coding DNA: TGTGCCAGCAATGTACAGGGGTGGAACACTGAAGCTTTCTTT.